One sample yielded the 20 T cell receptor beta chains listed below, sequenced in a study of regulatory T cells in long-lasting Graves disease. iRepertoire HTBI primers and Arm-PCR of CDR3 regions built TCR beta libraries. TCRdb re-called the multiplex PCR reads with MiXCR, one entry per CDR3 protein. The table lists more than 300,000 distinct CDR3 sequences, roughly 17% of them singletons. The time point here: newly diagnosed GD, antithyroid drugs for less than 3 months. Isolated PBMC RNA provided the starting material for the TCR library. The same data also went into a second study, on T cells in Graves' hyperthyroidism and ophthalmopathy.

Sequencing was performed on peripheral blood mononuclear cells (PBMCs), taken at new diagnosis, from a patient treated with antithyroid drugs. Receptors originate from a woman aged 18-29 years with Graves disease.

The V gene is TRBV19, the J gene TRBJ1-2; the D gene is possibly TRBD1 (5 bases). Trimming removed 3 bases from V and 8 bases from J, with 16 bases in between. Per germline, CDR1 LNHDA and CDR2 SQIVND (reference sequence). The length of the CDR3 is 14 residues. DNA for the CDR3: TGTGCCAGTAGTATCCGCCAGGGTAAAAAGGGCTACACCTTC. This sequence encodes CASSIRQGKKGYTF.

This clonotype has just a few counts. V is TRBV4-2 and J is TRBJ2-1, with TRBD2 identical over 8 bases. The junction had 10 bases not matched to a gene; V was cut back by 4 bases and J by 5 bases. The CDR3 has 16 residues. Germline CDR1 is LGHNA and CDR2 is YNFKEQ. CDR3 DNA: TGTGCCAGCAGCCCGTCGGGGGGGAACTGGAACAATGAGCAGTTCTTC. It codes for CASSPSGGNWNNEQFF.

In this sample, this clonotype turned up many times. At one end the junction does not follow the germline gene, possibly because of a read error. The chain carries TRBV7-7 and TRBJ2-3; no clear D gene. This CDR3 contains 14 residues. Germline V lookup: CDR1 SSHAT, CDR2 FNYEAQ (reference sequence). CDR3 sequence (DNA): TGTGCTAGCAGCTTAAGGTATAGCACAGATACGCAGTATTTT. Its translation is CASSLRYSTDTQYF.

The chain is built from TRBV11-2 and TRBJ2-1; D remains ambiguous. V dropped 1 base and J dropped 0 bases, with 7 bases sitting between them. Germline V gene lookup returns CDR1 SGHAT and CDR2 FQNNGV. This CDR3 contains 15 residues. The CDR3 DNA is TGTGCCAGCAGCTTAGTAGCAGGCTCCTACAATGAGCAGTTCTTC. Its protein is CASSLVAGSYNEQFF.

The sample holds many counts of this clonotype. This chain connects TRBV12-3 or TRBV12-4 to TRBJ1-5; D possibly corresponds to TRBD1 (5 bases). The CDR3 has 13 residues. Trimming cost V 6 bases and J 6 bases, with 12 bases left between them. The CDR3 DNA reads TGTGCCAGCAGAGGGACCCCAGCTCAGCCCCAGCATTTT. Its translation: CASRGTPAQPQHF.

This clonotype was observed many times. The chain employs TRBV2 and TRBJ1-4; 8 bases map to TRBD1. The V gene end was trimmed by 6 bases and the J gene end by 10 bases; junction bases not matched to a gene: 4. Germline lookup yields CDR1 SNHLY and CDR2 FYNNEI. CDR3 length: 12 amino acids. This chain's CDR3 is CASRGDRGKLFF. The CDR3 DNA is TGTGCCAGCAGGGGAGACAGGGGAAAACTGTTTTTT.

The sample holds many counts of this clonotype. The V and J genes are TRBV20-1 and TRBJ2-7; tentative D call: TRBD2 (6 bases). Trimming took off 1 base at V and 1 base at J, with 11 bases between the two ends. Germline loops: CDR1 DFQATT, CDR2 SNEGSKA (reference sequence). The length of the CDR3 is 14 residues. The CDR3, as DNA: TGCAGTGCTAGAGTTTCGGAGGGGTCCTACGAGCAGTACTTC. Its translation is CSARVSEGSYEQYF.

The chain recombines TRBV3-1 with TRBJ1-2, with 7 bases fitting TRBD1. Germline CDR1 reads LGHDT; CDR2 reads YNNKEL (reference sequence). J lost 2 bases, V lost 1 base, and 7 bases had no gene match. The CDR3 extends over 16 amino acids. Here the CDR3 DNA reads TGTGCCAGCAGCCAAGGGGGGGGACAGCAGAACTATGGCTACACCTTC. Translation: CASSQGGGQQNYGYTF. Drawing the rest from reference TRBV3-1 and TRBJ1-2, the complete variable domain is DTAVSQTPKYLVTQMGNDKSIKCEQNLGHDTMYWYKQDSKKFLKIMFSYNNKELIINETVPNRFSPKSPDKAHLNLHINSLELGDSAVYFCASSQGGGQQNYGYTFGSGTRLTVV.

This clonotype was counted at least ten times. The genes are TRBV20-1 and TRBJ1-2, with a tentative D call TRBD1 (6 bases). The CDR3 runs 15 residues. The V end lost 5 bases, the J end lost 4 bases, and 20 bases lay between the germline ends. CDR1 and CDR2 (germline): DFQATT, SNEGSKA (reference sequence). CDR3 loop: CSALVRQATPYGYTF. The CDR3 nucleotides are TGCAGTGCTCTAGTCAGACAGGCCACCCCCTATGGCTACACCTTC.

The CDR3 sequence is CASSQTSAYEQYF. The CDR3 DNA sequence: TGCGCCAGCAGCCAGACTAGCGCCTACGAGCAGTACTTC. The rearrangement uses TRBV4-1 and TRBJ2-7, with TRBD2 identical over 8 bases. Trimming removed 3 bases from V and 2 bases from J; junction bases left unmatched: 0. This CDR3 has 13 amino acids. Germline assignment: CDR1 MGHRA and CDR2 YSYEKL.

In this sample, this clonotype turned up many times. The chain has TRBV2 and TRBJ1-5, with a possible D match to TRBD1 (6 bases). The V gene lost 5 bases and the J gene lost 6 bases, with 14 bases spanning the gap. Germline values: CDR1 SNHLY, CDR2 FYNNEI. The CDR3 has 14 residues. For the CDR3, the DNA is TGTGCCAGCAGTTCAACACAGGGAGTTCAGCCCCAGCATTTT. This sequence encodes CASSSTQGVQPQHF.

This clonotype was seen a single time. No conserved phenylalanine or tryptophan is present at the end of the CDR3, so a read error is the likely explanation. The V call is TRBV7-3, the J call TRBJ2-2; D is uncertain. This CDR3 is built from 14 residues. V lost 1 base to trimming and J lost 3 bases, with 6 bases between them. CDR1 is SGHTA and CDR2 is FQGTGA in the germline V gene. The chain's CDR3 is CASSLNRHTGELFL. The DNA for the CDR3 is TGTGCCAGCAGCTTAAACCGGCACACCGGGGAGCTGTTTCTT.

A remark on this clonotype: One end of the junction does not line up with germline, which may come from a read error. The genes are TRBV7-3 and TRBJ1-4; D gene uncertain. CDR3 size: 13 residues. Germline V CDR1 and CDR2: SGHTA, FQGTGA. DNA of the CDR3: TGTGCCAGCAGCTTTGAAACTAATGAAAAACTGTTTTTC. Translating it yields CASSFETNEKLFF.

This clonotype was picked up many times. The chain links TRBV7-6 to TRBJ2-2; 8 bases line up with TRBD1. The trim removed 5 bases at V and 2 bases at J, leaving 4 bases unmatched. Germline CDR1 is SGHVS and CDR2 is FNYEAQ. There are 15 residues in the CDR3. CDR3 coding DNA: TGTGCCAGCAGCACCCAGGGGGCAAACACCGGGGAGCTGTTTTTT. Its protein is CASSTQGANTGELFF.

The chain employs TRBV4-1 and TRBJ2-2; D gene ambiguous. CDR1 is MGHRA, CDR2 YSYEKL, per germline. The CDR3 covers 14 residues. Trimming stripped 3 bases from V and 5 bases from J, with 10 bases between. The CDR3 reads CASSHARGTGELFF. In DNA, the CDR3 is TGCGCCAGCAGCCATGCCCGTGGGACCGGGGAGCTGTTTTTT.

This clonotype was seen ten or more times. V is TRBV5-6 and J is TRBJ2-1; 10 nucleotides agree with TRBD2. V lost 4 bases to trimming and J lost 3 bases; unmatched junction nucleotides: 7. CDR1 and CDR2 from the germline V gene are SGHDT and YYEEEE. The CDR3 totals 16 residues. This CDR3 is CASSHRRTSGYNEQFF. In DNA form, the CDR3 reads TGTGCCAGCAGCCACCGACGGACTAGCGGCTACAATGAGCAGTTCTTC.

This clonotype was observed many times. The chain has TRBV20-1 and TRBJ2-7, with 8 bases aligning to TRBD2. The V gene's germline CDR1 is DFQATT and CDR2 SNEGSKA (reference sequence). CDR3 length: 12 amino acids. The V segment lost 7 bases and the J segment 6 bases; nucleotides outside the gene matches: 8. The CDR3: CSVPGTRAEQYF. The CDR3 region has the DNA TGCAGTGTACCCGGGACTAGGGCCGAGCAGTACTTC.

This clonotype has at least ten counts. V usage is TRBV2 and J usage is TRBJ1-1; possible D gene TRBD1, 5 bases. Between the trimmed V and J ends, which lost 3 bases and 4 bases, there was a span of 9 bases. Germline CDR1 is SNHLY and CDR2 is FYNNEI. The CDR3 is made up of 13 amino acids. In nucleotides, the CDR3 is TGTGCCAGCAGTGACGGGGGGTTCACTGAAGCTTTCTTT. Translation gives CASSDGGFTEAFF.

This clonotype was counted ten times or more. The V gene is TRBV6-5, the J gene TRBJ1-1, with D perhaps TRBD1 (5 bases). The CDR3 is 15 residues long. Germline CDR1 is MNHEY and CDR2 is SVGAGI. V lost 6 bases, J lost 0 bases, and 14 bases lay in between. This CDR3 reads CASRYTQGLNTEAFF. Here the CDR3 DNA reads TGTGCCAGCAGGTACACCCAGGGACTGAACACTGAAGCTTTCTTT.

CDR3 DNA: TGCAGTGCAACCGGGGGGGCTGAGGTCGGGGAGAGTCAGCCCCAGCATTTT. Translating it yields CSATGGAEVGESQPQHF. V is TRBV20-1 and J is TRBJ1-5, with D maybe TRBD1 (6 bases). With 6 bases removed from V and 6 bases from J, the gap between germline ends came to 27 bases. Germline V gene data show CDR1 as DFQATT and CDR2 as SNEGSKA (reference sequence). The CDR3 spans 17 residues.